A selection of T cell receptor beta chains follows, all from one sample in a study of blood T cell repertoires in COVID-19. Method: immunoSEQ multiplex PCR; TCRdb's copy keeps in-frame clones and lacks some. The sample has approximately 170,000 clones; approximately 85% are singletons. Sequencing used peripheral blood. These receptors were collected from a man aged 60-69 years with active or convalescent COVID-19. CDR3s include the opening cysteine and the closing phenylalanine or tryptophan. A D gene is named only where the DNA matches it firmly. Some rows have no size entry. The others give once, few or many, or a class for an expanded clone.

d_gene: -
v_gene: TRBV15
abundance: -
j_gene: TRBJ1-1
CDR3nt: TGTGCCACCAGCAGACCCTCCTCAGGGGACACTGAAGCTTTCTTT
CDR3aa: CATSRPSSGDTEAFF

d_gene: -
v_gene: TRBV7-2
abundance: -
j_gene: TRBJ1-5
CDR3nt: TGTGCCAGCAGCTTGCGACAGGATAGTATAGCCCAGCATTTT
CDR3aa: CASSLRQDSIAQHF

d_gene: -
v_gene: TRBV12-3/TRBV12-4
abundance: -
j_gene: TRBJ2-1
CDR3nt: TGTGCCAGCAGCAGAAACAATGAGCAGTTCTTC
CDR3aa: CASSRNNEQFF

d_gene: TRBD2
v_gene: TRBV5-4
abundance: -
j_gene: TRBJ2-1
CDR3nt: TGTGCCAGCAGCTCAGGACTAGCGGGAGCGGGGGCCTACAATGAGCAGTTCTTC
CDR3aa: CASSSGLAGAGAYNEQFF

d_gene: TRBD2
v_gene: TRBV4-2
abundance: -
j_gene: TRBJ2-7
CDR3nt: TGTGCCAGCAGCCAAGGTGCTAGCGGGACCTACTACGAGCAGTACTTC
CDR3aa: CASSQGASGTYYEQYF

d_gene: TRBD2
v_gene: TRBV7-3
abundance: -
j_gene: TRBJ2-2
CDR3nt: TGTGCCAGCAGCTTAACGGGGAGCGGGGGCCGTACCGGGGAGCTGTTTTTT
CDR3aa: CASSLTGSGGRTGELFF

d_gene: -
v_gene: TRBV7-2
abundance: -
j_gene: TRBJ2-3
CDR3nt: TGTGCCAGCAGCTTAAACGCCTACACAGATACGCAGTATTTT
CDR3aa: CASSLNAYTDTQYF

d_gene: TRBD1
v_gene: TRBV2
abundance: -
j_gene: TRBJ2-1
CDR3nt: TGTGCCAGCAGGACGGACAGGCTTACCTACAATGAGCAGTTCTTC
CDR3aa: CASRTDRLTYNEQFF

d_gene: TRBD1
v_gene: TRBV10-1
abundance: -
j_gene: TRBJ1-1
CDR3nt: TGCGCCAGCAGTGATCAGACAGGGATAGCTTTCTTT
CDR3aa: CASSDQTGIAFF

d_gene: -
v_gene: TRBV7-9
abundance: few
j_gene: TRBJ2-4
CDR3nt: TGTGCCAGCAGCGGACAGACCATAGCCAAAAACATTCAGTACTTC
CDR3aa: CASSGQTIAKNIQYF

d_gene: -
v_gene: TRBV19
abundance: -
j_gene: TRBJ2-7
CDR3nt: TGTGCCAGTAGTAGGGGCACTGCCTCCTACGAGCAGTACTTC
CDR3aa: CASSRGTASYEQYF

d_gene: TRBD2
v_gene: TRBV19
abundance: -
j_gene: TRBJ2-2
CDR3nt: TGTGCCAGTAGCGTAGCGGGAGGCCCGAACACCGGGGAGCTGTTTTTT
CDR3aa: CASSVAGGPNTGELFF

d_gene: TRBD2
v_gene: TRBV5-1
abundance: -
j_gene: TRBJ2-2
CDR3nt: TGCGCCAGCAGCGACAGCGGGGGGGCGAACACCGGGGAGCTGTTTTTT
CDR3aa: CASSDSGGANTGELFF

d_gene: -
v_gene: TRBV21-1
abundance: -
j_gene: TRBJ1-1
CDR3nt: TGTGCCAGCAGCATCCCGGGACAGGGATCTGAAGCTTTCTTT
CDR3aa: CASSIPGQGSEAFF

d_gene: TRBD1
v_gene: TRBV15
abundance: -
j_gene: TRBJ1-4
CDR3nt: TGTGCCACCAGCGGCGACAGGGGGATGGAAGAAAAACTGTTTTTT
CDR3aa: CATSGDRGMEEKLFF

d_gene: TRBD1
v_gene: TRBV13
abundance: -
j_gene: TRBJ2-7
CDR3nt: TGTGCCAGCAGCTGGGACCTGGAACGAACAGGGGGTGGAAGCTACGAGCAGTACTTC
CDR3aa: CASSWDLERTGGGSYEQYF

d_gene: -
v_gene: TRBV19
abundance: -
j_gene: TRBJ1-1
CDR3nt: TGTGCCAGTAGTATAGGTGGCCGGGGTCTGAACACTGAAGCTTTCTTT
CDR3aa: CASSIGGRGLNTEAFF

d_gene: TRBD1
v_gene: TRBV6-6
abundance: -
j_gene: TRBJ1-4
CDR3nt: TGTGCCAGCAGGCCTCGGGACAGAGAAAAACTGTTTTTT
CDR3aa: CASRPRDREKLFF

d_gene: TRBD2
v_gene: TRBV7-9
abundance: -
j_gene: TRBJ2-1
CDR3nt: TGTGCCATTACCTTCGGGACTAGCGGGTTTGAGCAGTTCTTC
CDR3aa: CAITFGTSGFEQFF

d_gene: TRBD2
v_gene: TRBV5-6
abundance: -
j_gene: TRBJ2-2
CDR3nt: TGTGCCAGCAGCCTGGGACTACCCACCGGGGAGCTGTTTTTT
CDR3aa: CASSLGLPTGELFF

d_gene: TRBD1
v_gene: TRBV4-1
abundance: -
j_gene: TRBJ1-2
CDR3nt: TGCGCCAGCAGCCATCCCGACAGGGGAACTAACTATGGCTACACCTTC
CDR3aa: CASSHPDRGTNYGYTF

d_gene: TRBD1
v_gene: TRBV9
abundance: -
j_gene: TRBJ2-7
CDR3nt: TGTGCCAGCAGCGTAGGGGACAGGGATCCCTACGAGCAGTACTTC
CDR3aa: CASSVGDRDPYEQYF

d_gene: -
v_gene: TRBV9
abundance: -
j_gene: TRBJ2-3
CDR3nt: TGTGCCAGCAGCGTGAAGACAGACCCTAGCACAGATACGCAGTATTTT
CDR3aa: CASSVKTDPSTDTQYF

d_gene: -
v_gene: TRBV29-1
abundance: -
j_gene: TRBJ2-7
CDR3nt: TGCAGCGCCGCAGAGGGGGGGTTCGGCTACGAGCAGTACTTC
CDR3aa: CSAAEGGFGYEQYF

d_gene: TRBD2
v_gene: TRBV6-4
abundance: once
j_gene: TRBJ2-3
CDR3nt: TGTGCCAGCAGTGAGTGTCGGCGGGAGGGCCAGAGCACAGATACGCAGTATTTT
CDR3aa: CASSECRREGQSTDTQYF

d_gene: TRBD2
v_gene: TRBV11-2
abundance: -
j_gene: TRBJ2-1
CDR3nt: TGTGCCAGCAGCACGCGGGGGGGCGGGTCCTACAATGAGCAGTTCTTC
CDR3aa: CASSTRGGGSYNEQFF

d_gene: -
v_gene: TRBV5-1
abundance: -
j_gene: TRBJ1-2
CDR3nt: TGCGCCAGCAGCCCAAACGGACCGGGATGGGATGGCTACACCTTC
CDR3aa: CASSPNGPGWDGYTF

d_gene: -
v_gene: TRBV3-1/TRBV3-2
abundance: -
j_gene: TRBJ1-3
CDR3nt: TGTGCCAGCAGCCAAGAAGGCGGTGGAAACACCATATATTTT
CDR3aa: CASSQEGGGNTIYF

d_gene: -
v_gene: TRBV27
abundance: -
j_gene: TRBJ2-3
CDR3nt: TGTGCCAGCAGCACCGCTAGAGCCCCCAATACGCAGTATTTT
CDR3aa: CASSTARAPNTQYF

d_gene: -
v_gene: TRBV5-1
abundance: few
j_gene: TRBJ2-2
CDR3nt: TGCGCCAGCAGCTTATCTTCAGGGGTGGAGCTGTTTTTT
CDR3aa: CASSLSSGVELFF

d_gene: TRBD1
v_gene: TRBV5-1
abundance: -
j_gene: TRBJ2-7
CDR3nt: TGCGCCAGCAGCTTGGCCGGGACAGGGGCTGGGGAGCAGTACTTC
CDR3aa: CASSLAGTGAGEQYF

d_gene: -
v_gene: TRBV9
abundance: -
j_gene: TRBJ2-3
CDR3nt: TGTGCCAGCAGCGTAGCGGTTAGCGGTACCACAGATACGCAGTATTTT
CDR3aa: CASSVAVSGTTDTQYF

d_gene: TRBD1
v_gene: TRBV18
abundance: -
j_gene: TRBJ1-2
CDR3nt: TGTGCCAGCTCACCAGGGCAGGGGGTCGACTACACCTTC
CDR3aa: CASSPGQGVDYTF

d_gene: -
v_gene: TRBV5-8
abundance: -
j_gene: TRBJ2-1
CDR3nt: TGTGCCAGCAGCCTACCCCCGCTTTCCCATGAGCAGTTCTTC
CDR3aa: CASSLPPLSHEQFF

d_gene: TRBD1
v_gene: TRBV6-5
abundance: -
j_gene: TRBJ1-5
CDR3nt: TGTGCCAGCAGTTCGGACAGGGGTGGGCAGCCCCAGCATTTT
CDR3aa: CASSSDRGGQPQHF

d_gene: -
v_gene: TRBV19
abundance: -
j_gene: TRBJ1-5
CDR3nt: TGTGCCAGTAGTATGGGAACTTTGGGGCTGCAGCCCCAGCATTTT
CDR3aa: CASSMGTLGLQPQHF

d_gene: -
v_gene: TRBV6-6
abundance: -
j_gene: TRBJ1-2
CDR3nt: TGTGCCAGCAGTTTTGGCAGGGAAAAAAACTATGGCTACACCTTC
CDR3aa: CASSFGREKNYGYTF

d_gene: -
v_gene: TRBV11-2
abundance: -
j_gene: TRBJ2-2
CDR3nt: TGTGCCAGCAGCTTAGGTTTTCTGGCGGCACTCGGGGAGCTGTTTTTT
CDR3aa: CASSLGFLAALGELFF

d_gene: -
v_gene: TRBV9
abundance: -
j_gene: TRBJ2-2
CDR3nt: TGTGCCAGCAGCCTACGACAGGATCCGAACACCGGGGAGCTGTTTTTT
CDR3aa: CASSLRQDPNTGELFF

d_gene: TRBD1
v_gene: TRBV3-1/TRBV3-2
abundance: few
j_gene: TRBJ1-6
CDR3nt: TGTGCCAGCAGCCCCGGACAGGCGGATTCACCCCTCCACTTT
CDR3aa: CASSPGQADSPLHF

d_gene: TRBD2
v_gene: TRBV6-5
abundance: -
j_gene: TRBJ2-3
CDR3nt: TGTGCCAGCACAGCTAGCGGAGATACGCAGTATTTT
CDR3aa: CASTASGDTQYF